Below are 5 T cell receptor beta chains sequenced from a single sample in a study of OX40 agonist ivuxolimab in advanced cancers. The assay was immunoSEQ multiplex PCR, and TCRdb's table has in-frame clones only and misses some. The top ten clones hold roughly 6.5% of a sample with fewer than 70,000 clones, over 60% of them seen once. The sample here was CD4+ or CD8+ T cells sorted from blood, taken in a trial of the OX40 agonist ivuxolimab. The receptors shown here come from an adult with an advanced solid tumor such as melanoma, head and neck, liver or kidney cancer.

Here the CDR3 reads CAWRAGIGPGGEDEQFF. CDR3 in DNA: TGTGCCTGGAGGGCAGGCATTGGGCCAGGGGGTGAGGATGAGCAGTTCTTC. V is TRBV30 and J is TRBJ2-1; 7 bases agree with TRBD1. The J segment lost 8 bases and the V segment lost 3 bases, leaving 19 bases of the junction unmatched. Germline V gene data show CDR1 as GTSNPN and CDR2 as SVGIG (reference sequence). The CDR3 is made up of 17 amino acids.

This clone occurred a few times. The chain couples TRBV7-6 to TRBJ2-7, with 8 nucleotides matching TRBD1. J lost 6 bases, V lost 0 bases, and 7 bases had no gene match. Germline CDR1 is SGHVS and CDR2 is FNYEAQ. The CDR3 extends over 15 amino acids. The CDR3 loop is CASSLAGTGLPEQYF. The DNA of the CDR3 is TGTGCCAGCAGCTTAGCGGGGACAGGACTGCCCGAGCAGTACTTC.

The rearrangement joins TRBV2 to TRBJ2-5; D is unresolved. There are 13 residues in the CDR3. Per germline, CDR1 SNHLY and CDR2 FYNNEI. V lost 5 bases, J lost 2 bases, and 9 bases lay in between. This chain's CDR3 is CASSPDLQETQYF. The CDR3 region has the DNA TGTGCCAGCAGTCCCGACCTGCAAGAGACCCAGTACTTC.

A few counts support this clone. V usage is TRBV19 and J usage is TRBJ1-2; 8 bases line up with TRBD1. The CDR3 totals 14 residues. Germline loops: CDR1 LNHDA, CDR2 SQIVND (reference sequence). V dropped 2 bases and J dropped 4; count of bases not matched to a gene: 3. The CDR3 is CASSIRGTGYGYTF. The CDR3 bases are TGTGCCAGTAGTATAAGGGGGACAGGCTATGGCTACACCTTC.

This clone came up a few times. The chain joins TRBV7-9 to TRBJ1-4; the match to TRBD1 covers 9 bases. After removal of 3 bases from V and 8 bases from J, the junction contained 4 bases not matched to a gene. Germline CDR1 reads SEHNR; CDR2 reads FQNEAQ (reference sequence). The CDR3 has 14 amino acids. CDR3 in amino acids: CASSLGQGGEKLFF. CDR3 in DNA: TGTGCCAGCAGCTTGGGACAGGGCGGAGAAAAACTGTTTTTT. The full variable domain, in which reference TRBV7-9 and TRBJ1-4 provide the parts outside the CDR3, is DTGVSQNPRHKITKRGQNVTFRCDPISEHNRLYWYRQTLGQGPEFLTYFQNEAQLEKSRLLSDRFSAERPKGSFSTLEIQRTEQGDSAMYLCASSLGQGGEKLFFGSGTQLSVL.